The T cell receptor beta chain under discussion was sequenced for a study of molecular identifiers for immune sequencing clone quantification. General study results and limits: Molecules of identical TCR sharing a barcode could underestimate highly expanded clone sizes.

V lost 1 base and J lost 0, with 10 bases in between. From germline, CDR1 is SGHDT and CDR2 YYEEEE. The CDR3 spans 15 residues. This clonotype was observed a handful of times. Its antigen is not identified. Preparation of the bulk TCR libraries relied on previously described methods and listed TCR primers. Each CDR3 protein is one row after TCRdb ran MiXCR on the PCR reads. The sample records about 320,000 distinct CDR3 sequences, roughly a quarter being singletons. V and J are TRBV5-6 and TRBJ1-1; D possibly corresponds to TRBD1 (5 bases). This receptor was taken from a human donor in good health. Some libraries in this study had Jurkat cell RNA spiked in. Sequencing was performed on naive CD8+ T cells from blood, with Jurkat cell RNA spiked in. Subset meaning: FACS-sorted CD8+CD4-CCR7+CD45RA+ naive T cells. The CDR3 is CASSLSLGVNTEAFF. The DNA of the CDR3 is TGTGCCAGCAGCTTGAGTTTGGGGGTGAACACTGAAGCTTTCTTT. The full variable domain, rest sourced from reference TRBV5-6 and TRBJ1-1, is DAGVTQSPTHLIKTRGQQVTLRCSPKSGHDTVSWYQQALGQGPQFIFQYYEEEERQRGNFPDRFSGHQFPNYSSELNVNALLLGDSALYLCASSLSLGVNTEAFFGQGTRLTVV.